Below, one T cell receptor (beta chain) is given with its context. The data stem from a study of blood T cells in healthy people across ages. The CDR3 loop spans 14 amino acids. Germline loops: CDR1 SGDLS, CDR2 YYNGEE. V gave up 3 bases and J gave up 0 bases, with 6 bases separating them. A second PCR, run for about 7 to 12 cycles, used a sample-barcoded 5' primer plus a J-beta primer mix. Each CDR3 protein gets one entry after TCRdb re-called the 5' RACE reads with MiXCR. The table shows around 1.5 million distinct CDR3 sequences, with roughly 32% occurring only once. The sample was blood. The chain combines TRBV9 with TRBJ1-4, with D uncertain. The receptor was isolated from a woman between 25 and 40 years old in good health. For the CDR3, the DNA is TGTGCCAGCAGCGCCGGTCCAACTAATGAAAAACTGTTTTTT. This encodes CASSAGPTNEKLFF.